The T cell receptor beta chain described here comes from a study of T cell responses to AZD1222 COVID-19 vaccine. Notes on this clone: Its matching antigen is unknown.

Study findings and constraints: Donors in the cohort were predominantly white British and more often female, and clonal diversity was possibly underestimated. Spike-specific TCRs gained breadth and depth after people received two AZD1222 doses.

The germline CDR1 and CDR2 sequences are SGHVS and FQNEAQ. The V end was cut by 4 bases, the J end by 3 bases, with 16 bases between. The CDR3 runs 15 residues. Sequencing was performed with immunoSEQ multiplex PCR; in TCRdb, only in-frame clones are kept and a portion is missing. The table includes 45,000 to 70,000 clones, around 88% detected once. The rearrangement joins TRBV7-8 to TRBJ2-7; D not resolved. The sequence derives from an adult in good health. The sequencing used peripheral blood, collected on day 0 of AZD1222 vaccination. CDR3 sequence reads: CASSSGWDLGYEQYF. The CDR3 DNA is TGTGCCAGCAGCTCTGGATGGGATTTGGGCTACGAGCAGTACTTC.